The 2 T cell receptor beta chains reported below all come from one sample, sequenced in a study of blood T cell repertoires in COVID-19 (dated by TCRdb to 2020 to 2021). The library was produced with the immunoSEQ multiplex PCR assay. TCRdb took over this immuneACCESS table, retaining in-frame rearrangements with V and J assigned. Such tables are incomplete; in checked studies, under half of the missing clones stem from an unresolved V gene, and the remainder is unexplained. The sample records over 45,000 clones, around four fifths of which are singletons. The top ten hold roughly 55% of the sample. Sequenced: peripheral blood. The receptors originated from a man between 65 and 80 years old with acute or convalescent COVID-19.

J is TRBJ2-3 and V is TRBV28, with 8 bases lining up with TRBD2. This CDR3 is built from 16 residues. Trimming cost V 5 bases and J 3 bases; bases outside gene matches: 10. CDR1 and CDR2 from the germline V gene are MDHEN and SYDVKM. The CDR3 region has the DNA TGTGCCAGCAGTCCTCGGACTAGCTTGGCTACAGATACGCAGTATTTT. Residues: CASSPRTSLATDTQYF.

This clone was detected only once. The chain employs TRBV27 and TRBJ1-2, with 9 bases matching TRBD1. Germline values: CDR1 MNHEY, CDR2 SMNVEV (reference sequence). The V segment lost 5 bases and the J segment 8 bases; nucleotides outside the gene matches: 15. CDR3 length: 16 residues. The CDR3 spells CASSPGQGRVFSGYTF. CDR3 DNA sequence: TGTGCCAGCAGTCCCGGACAGGGGAGGGTTTTCAGCGGCTACACCTTC.